This passage covers 32 T cell receptor beta chains from one sample sequenced in a study of monozygotic twins with inflammatory bowel disease. With the 5' RACE reads reprocessed, TCRdb shows one record per CDR3 protein and no DNA. The sample includes more than 300,000 distinct CDR3 sequences. Sequenced input: blood. Source of these receptors: a human donor with ulcerative colitis or Crohn's disease, or a healthy co-twin of an affected twin (not recorded which).

The chain recombines TRBV15 with TRBJ2-7; the D call of TRBD1 rests on TCRdb alone, since no DNA is present to check it. The germline V gene encodes CDR1 LNHNV and CDR2 YYDKDF (reference sequence). This CDR3 contains 15 residues. CDR3 sequence: CATSSAKQGSYEQYF.

V and J are TRBV16 and TRBJ1-6. The CDR3 is 15 residues long. CDR1 and CDR2 (germline): KGHSY, FQNENV. CDR3 sequence reads: CASSPTAGFNSPLHF.

The chain is built from TRBV12-3 or TRBV12-4 and TRBJ1-6. The CDR3 covers 18 residues. The CDR3 loop reads CASSLRGVGVPPDPPLHF.

J is TRBJ1-4 and V is TRBV29-1. This CDR3 comprises 13 residues. Per the germline V gene, CDR1 is SQVTM and CDR2 is ANQGSEA. The CDR3: CSVAGSTNEKLFF.

V gene TRBV4-3 combines with J gene TRBJ2-2; without DNA, the TCRdb call of TRBD1 cannot be checked. The CDR3 spans 14 residues. CDR1 and CDR2 from the germline V gene are LGHNA and YSLEER. The CDR3 loop reads CASSQEWGPGELFF.

The chain has TRBV5-1 and TRBJ2-1; TCRdb proposes TRBD1, but this gene call is untestable without DNA. CDR3 length: 15 residues. Germline loops: CDR1 SGHRS, CDR2 YFSETQ. The CDR3 reads CASSPWADSYNEQFF. Looking up the rest from reference TRBV5-1 and TRBJ2-1 gives the full variable domain: KAGVTQTPRYLIKTRGQQVTLSCSPISGHRSVSWYQQTPGQGLQFLFEYFSETQRNKGNFPGRFSGRQFSNSRSEMNVSTLELGDSALYLCASSPWADSYNEQFFGPGTRLTVL.

The CDR3 sequence is CALRDRVNSPLHF. The genes are TRBV10-3 and TRBJ1-6; TCRdb proposes TRBD1, but this gene call is untestable without DNA. The CDR3 extends over 13 amino acids. Germline V gene lookup returns CDR1 ENHRY and CDR2 SYGVKD.

The chain is built from TRBV6-1 and TRBJ2-3; TCRdb's D call of TRBD2 is untestable without DNA. The CDR3 consists of 16 residues. The germline V gene has CDR1 MNHNS and CDR2 SASEGT. The CDR3 reads CASRKLAGGLVDTQYF.

The chain couples TRBV27 to TRBJ2-1; TCRdb gives TRBD1 as the D gene, but with no DNA this cannot be confirmed. This CDR3 is built from 15 residues. CDR1 is MNHEY and CDR2 is SMNVEV in the germline V gene (reference sequence). The CDR3 loop is CASSDGTKGYNEQFF.

The genes are TRBV29-1 and TRBJ1-5; the TRBD1 assignment by TCRdb is unverifiable without DNA. The CDR3 covers 14 residues. The germline V gene encodes CDR1 SQVTM and CDR2 ANQGSEA. The chain's CDR3 is CSVPTGFGNQPQHF. The full variable domain, in which reference TRBV29-1 and TRBJ1-5 provide the parts outside the CDR3, is SAVISQKPSRDICQRGTSLTIQCQVDSQVTMMFWYRQQPGQSLTLIATANQGSEATYESGFVIDKFPISRPNLTFSTLTVSNMSPEDSSIYLCSVPTGFGNQPQHFGDGTRLSIL.

The V call is TRBV6-2 or TRBV6-3, the J call TRBJ2-5. This CDR3 has 13 residues. Germline values: CDR1 MNHEY, CDR2 SVGEGT. The CDR3 protein is CASNYRFQETQYF.

The chain is built from TRBV18 and TRBJ2-1; the D gene TCRdb calls, TRBD2, cannot be checked with no DNA. CDR3 length: 16 residues. Germline V gene data show CDR1 as KGHSH and CDR2 as LQKENI. This chain's CDR3 is CASSPTSDPSYNEQFF. Drawing the rest from reference TRBV18 and TRBJ2-1, the complete variable domain is NAGVMQNPRHLVRRRGQEARLRCSPMKGHSHVYWYRQLPEEGLKFMVYLQKENIIDESGMPKERFSAEFPKEGPSILRIQQVVRGDSAAYFCASSPTSDPSYNEQFFGPGTRLTVL.

V usage is TRBV7-2 and J usage is TRBJ2-7. The CDR3 runs to 12 residues. Germline assignment: CDR1 SGHTA and CDR2 FQGNSA. CDR3 sequence: CASSTTSYEQYF. The full variable domain, rest sourced from reference TRBV7-2 and TRBJ2-7, is GAGVSQSPSNKVTEKGKDVELRCDPISGHTALYWYRQSLGQGLEFLIYFQGNSAPDKSGLPSDRFSAERTGGSVSTLTIQRTQQEDSAVYLCASSTTSYEQYFGPGTRLTVT.

The chain carries TRBV24-1 and TRBJ2-5; TCRdb reports TRBD2, a call that lacks DNA to check it against. The CDR3 spans 13 residues. Germline lookup yields CDR1 KGHDR and CDR2 SFDVKD. Here the CDR3 reads CATSAPRRETQYF.

The chain has TRBV3-1 and TRBJ1-1; TCRdb indicates TRBD1, and absent DNA this call remains unverified. CDR1 is LGHDT and CDR2 is YNNKEL in the germline V gene (reference sequence). This CDR3 is 16 amino acids long. The CDR3 loop is CAARQMTGGRGTEAFF.

The chain uses TRBV15 and TRBJ1-2. The CDR3 runs to 17 residues. Looked up from germline, CDR1 is LNHNV and CDR2 is YYDKDF (reference sequence). CDR3 residues: CATSRVPGTTPTAGYTF.

This clonotype is identified as medium-sized from frequency. The chain has TRBV23-1 and TRBJ1-5. TRBV23-1 is an ORF, with its function uncertain. This CDR3 is built from 15 residues. The CDR3 loop reads CASSQSGHSNQPQHF.

V is TRBV5-1 and J is TRBJ1-2. Germline values: CDR1 SGHRS, CDR2 YFSETQ. CDR3 length: 13 amino acids. The CDR3 sequence: CASSLVGSYGYTF.

The chain recombines TRBV15 with TRBJ2-6; TCRdb reports TRBD1, a call that lacks DNA to check it against. CDR3 size: 15 residues. The V gene's germline CDR1 is LNHNV and CDR2 YYDKDF (reference sequence). The CDR3 here is CATTNPGPGANVLTF.

The rearrangement uses TRBV11-2 and TRBJ2-1; the TCRdb call, TRBD1, lacks DNA for checking. This CDR3 has 15 amino acids. Germline V gene lookup returns CDR1 SGHAT and CDR2 FQNNGV. The CDR3 loop is CASSLTGQLYNEQFF.

This chain uses TRBV20-1 with TRBJ2-5. Germline CDR1 DFQATT, CDR2 SNEGSKA (reference sequence). The CDR3 is 14 residues long. The CDR3: CSARVNSGKDTQYF.

The chain is built from TRBV13 and TRBJ2-1; TCRdb's D call, TRBD2, is unchecked because there is no DNA. CDR1 and CDR2 from the germline V gene are PRHDT and FYEKMQ (reference sequence). The CDR3 is made up of 18 amino acids. CDR3 protein: CASSATLFEGGRGNEQFF. Together with reference TRBV13 and TRBJ2-1, the CDR3 gives the full variable domain: AAGVIQSPRHLIKEKRETATLKCYPIPRHDTVYWYQQGPGQDPQFLISFYEKMQSDKGSIPDRFSAQQFSDYHSELNMSSLELGDSALYFCASSATLFEGGRGNEQFFGPGTRLTVL.

This clonotype is deemed medium-sized by its frequency. The genes are TRBV18 and TRBJ1-4. This CDR3 is 13 amino acids long. From germline, CDR1 is KGHSH and CDR2 LQKENI. The chain's CDR3 is CASSPGPRRKLFF.

This chain's CDR3 is CASSLFYDVMAFF. This chain uses TRBV12-3 or TRBV12-4 with TRBJ1-1. The CDR3 loop spans 13 amino acids.

This chain links TRBV20-1 with TRBJ2-7. The CDR3 length is 16 residues. The germline V gene encodes CDR1 DFQATT and CDR2 SNEGSKA (reference sequence). The CDR3 sequence is CSARLESGNTLYEQYF.

This chain uses TRBV7-2 with TRBJ2-2; without DNA, the TCRdb call of TRBD1 cannot be checked. Germline CDR1 reads SGHTA; CDR2 reads FQGNSA. The CDR3 is made up of 15 amino acids. This chain's CDR3 is CASSSGRSNTGELFF. The whole variable domain, remainder taken from reference TRBV7-2 and TRBJ2-2, is GAGVSQSPSNKVTEKGKDVELRCDPISGHTALYWYRQSLGQGLEFLIYFQGNSAPDKSGLPSDRFSAERTGGSVSTLTIQRTQQEDSAVYLCASSSGRSNTGELFFGEGSRLTVL.

The chain links TRBV7-2 to TRBJ2-1; TCRdb reports TRBD1, a call that lacks DNA to check it against. Germline CDR1 SGHTA, CDR2 FQGNSA. This CDR3 spans 14 amino acids. CDR3 in amino acids: CASSGGGTDNEQFF.

This chain links TRBV4-3 with TRBJ2-7; absent DNA, TCRdb's TRBD2 call cannot be checked. Germline values: CDR1 LGHNA, CDR2 YSLEER. The length of the CDR3 is 17 residues. The CDR3 loop is CASSQDVASGRAIEQYF.

This chain connects TRBV4-3 to TRBJ1-1; the TCRdb D gene call, TRBD1, has no DNA to confirm it. Germline V gives CDR1 LGHNA, CDR2 YSLEER. The CDR3 extends over 14 amino acids. CDR3 protein: CASSPGGGGTEAFF.

This sequence joins TRBV28 and TRBJ2-7. The CDR3 runs 14 residues. Per the germline V gene, CDR1 is MDHEN and CDR2 is SYDVKM. CDR3 sequence reads: CASSLYSGAYEQYF.

The genes are TRBV29-1 and TRBJ2-5; TCRdb returns TRBD2, unconfirmable since there is no DNA. The CDR3 is 12 amino acids. CDR1 and CDR2 (germline): SQVTM, ANQGSEA. CDR3: CSVLGREGTQYF. Full variable domain (rest looked up from reference TRBV29-1 and TRBJ2-5): SAVISQKPSRDICQRGTSLTIQCQVDSQVTMMFWYRQQPGQSLTLIATANQGSEATYESGFVIDKFPISRPNLTFSTLTVSNMSPEDSSIYLCSVLGREGTQYFGPGTRLLVL.

The chain joins TRBV29-1 to TRBJ1-1; TCRdb's D gene call, TRBD1, goes unchecked for lack of DNA. This CDR3 has 12 residues. CDR1 is SQVTM and CDR2 is ANQGSEA in the germline V gene. The chain's CDR3 is CSVRGGSTEAFF.